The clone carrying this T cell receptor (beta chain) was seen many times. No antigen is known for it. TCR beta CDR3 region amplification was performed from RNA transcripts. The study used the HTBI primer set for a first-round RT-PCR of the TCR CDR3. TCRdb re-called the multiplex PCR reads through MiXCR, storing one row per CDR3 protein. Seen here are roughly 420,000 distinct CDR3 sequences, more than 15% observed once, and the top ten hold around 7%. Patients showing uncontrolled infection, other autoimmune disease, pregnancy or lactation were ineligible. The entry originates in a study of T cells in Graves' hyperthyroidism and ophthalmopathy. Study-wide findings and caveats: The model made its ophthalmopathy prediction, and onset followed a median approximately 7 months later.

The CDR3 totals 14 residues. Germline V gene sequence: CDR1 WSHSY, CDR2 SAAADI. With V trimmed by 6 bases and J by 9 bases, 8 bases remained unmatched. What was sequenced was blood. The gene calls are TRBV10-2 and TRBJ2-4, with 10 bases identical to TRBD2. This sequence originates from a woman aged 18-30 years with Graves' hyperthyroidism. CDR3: CASRMSSGSVIQYF. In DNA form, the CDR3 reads TGCGCCAGCAGGATGTCTAGCGGGAGTGTCATTCAGTACTTC.